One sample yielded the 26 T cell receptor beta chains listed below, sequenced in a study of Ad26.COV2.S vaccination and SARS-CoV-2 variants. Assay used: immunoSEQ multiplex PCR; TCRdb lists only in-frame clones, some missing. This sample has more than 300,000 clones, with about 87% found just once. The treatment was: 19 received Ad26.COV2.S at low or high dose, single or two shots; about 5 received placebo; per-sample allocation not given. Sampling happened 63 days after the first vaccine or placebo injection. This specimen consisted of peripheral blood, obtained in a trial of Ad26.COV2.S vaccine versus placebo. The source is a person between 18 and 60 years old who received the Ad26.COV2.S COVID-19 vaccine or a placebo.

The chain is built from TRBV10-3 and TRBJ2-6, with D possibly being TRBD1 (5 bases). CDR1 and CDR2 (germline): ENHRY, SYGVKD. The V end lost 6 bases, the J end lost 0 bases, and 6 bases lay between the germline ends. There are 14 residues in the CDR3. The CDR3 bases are TGTGCCATCAGGACAGACTCTGGGGCCAACGTCCTGACTTTC. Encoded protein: CAIRTDSGANVLTF.

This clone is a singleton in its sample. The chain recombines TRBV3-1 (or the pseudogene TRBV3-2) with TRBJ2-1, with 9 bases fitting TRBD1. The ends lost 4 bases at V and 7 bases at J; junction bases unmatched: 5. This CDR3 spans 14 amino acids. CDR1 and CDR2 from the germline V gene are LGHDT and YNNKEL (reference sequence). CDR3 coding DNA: TGTGCCAGCAGCCCACAGGGGGCGCGAAATGAGCAGTTCTTC. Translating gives CASSPQGARNEQFF.

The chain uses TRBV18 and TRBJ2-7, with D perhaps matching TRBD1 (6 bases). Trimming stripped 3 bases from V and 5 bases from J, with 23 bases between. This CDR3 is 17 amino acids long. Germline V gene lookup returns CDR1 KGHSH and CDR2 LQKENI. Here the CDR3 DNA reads TGTGCCAGCTCACCGCCTTTTCAGGGGTCAAGTCGTAACGAGCAGTACTTC. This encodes CASSPPFQGSSRNEQYF. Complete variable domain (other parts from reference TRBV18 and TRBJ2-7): NAGVMQNPRHLVRRRGQEARLRCSPMKGHSHVYWYRQLPEEGLKFMVYLQKENIIDESGMPKERFSAEFPKEGPSILRIQQVVRGDSAAYFCASSPPFQGSSRNEQYFGPGTRLTVT.

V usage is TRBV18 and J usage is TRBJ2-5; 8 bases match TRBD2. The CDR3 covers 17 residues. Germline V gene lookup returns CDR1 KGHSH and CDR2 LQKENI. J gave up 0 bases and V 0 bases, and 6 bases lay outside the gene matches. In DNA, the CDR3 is TGTGCCAGCTCACCACCGGCTAGCGGGTTCTACCAAGAGACCCAGTACTTC. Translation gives CASSPPASGFYQETQYF.

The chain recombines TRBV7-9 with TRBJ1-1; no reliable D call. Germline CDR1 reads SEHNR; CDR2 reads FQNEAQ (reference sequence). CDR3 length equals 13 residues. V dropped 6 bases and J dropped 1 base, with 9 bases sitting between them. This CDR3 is CASSPRWNTEAFF. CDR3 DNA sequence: TGTGCCAGCAGTCCGCGATGGAACACTGAAGCTTTCTTT.

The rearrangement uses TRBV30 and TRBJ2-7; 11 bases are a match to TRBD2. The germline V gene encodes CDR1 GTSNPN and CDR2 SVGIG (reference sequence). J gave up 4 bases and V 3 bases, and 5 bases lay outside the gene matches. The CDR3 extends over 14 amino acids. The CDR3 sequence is CAWSPGLADYEQYF. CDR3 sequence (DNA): TGTGCCTGGAGCCCGGGACTAGCGGATTACGAGCAGTACTTC.

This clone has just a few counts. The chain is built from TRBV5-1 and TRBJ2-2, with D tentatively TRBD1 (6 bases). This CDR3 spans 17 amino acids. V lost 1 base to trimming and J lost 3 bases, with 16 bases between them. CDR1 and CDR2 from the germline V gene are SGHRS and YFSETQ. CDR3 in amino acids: CASSLFVGARDTGELFF. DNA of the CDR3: TGCGCCAGCAGCTTGTTTGTGGGGGCAAGGGACACCGGGGAGCTGTTTTTT.

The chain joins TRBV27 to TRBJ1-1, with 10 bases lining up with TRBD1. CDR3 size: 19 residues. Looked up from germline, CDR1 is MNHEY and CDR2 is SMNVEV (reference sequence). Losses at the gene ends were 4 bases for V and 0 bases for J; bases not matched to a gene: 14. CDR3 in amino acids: CASSSQPPGQGIMNTEAFF. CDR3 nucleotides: TGTGCCAGCAGTTCCCAACCCCCGGGACAGGGGATAATGAACACTGAAGCTTTCTTT.

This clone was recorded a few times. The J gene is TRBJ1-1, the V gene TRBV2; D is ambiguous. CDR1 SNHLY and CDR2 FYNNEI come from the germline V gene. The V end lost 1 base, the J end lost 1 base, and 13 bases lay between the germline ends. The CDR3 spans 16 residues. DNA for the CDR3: TGTGCCAGCAGTGAAGACCAAACAGCGACGAACACTGAAGCTTTCTTT. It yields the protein CASSEDQTATNTEAFF. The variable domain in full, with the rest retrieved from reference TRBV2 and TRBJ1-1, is EPEVTQTPSHQVTQMGQEVILRCVPISNHLYFYWYRQILGQKVEFLVSFYNNEISEKSEIFDDQFSVERPDGSNFTLKIRSTKLEDSAMYFCASSEDQTATNTEAFFGQGTRLTVV.

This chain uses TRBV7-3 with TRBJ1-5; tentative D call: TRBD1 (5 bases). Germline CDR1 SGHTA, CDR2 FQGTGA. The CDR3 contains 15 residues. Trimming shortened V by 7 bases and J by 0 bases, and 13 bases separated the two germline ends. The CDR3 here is CASTRDGNSNQPQHF. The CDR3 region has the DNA TGTGCCAGCACCCGGGACGGCAATAGCAATCAGCCCCAGCATTTT.

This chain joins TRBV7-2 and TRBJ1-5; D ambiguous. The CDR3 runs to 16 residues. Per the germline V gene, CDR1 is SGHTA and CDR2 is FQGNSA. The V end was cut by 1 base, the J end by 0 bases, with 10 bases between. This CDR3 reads CASSLDTIYSNQPQHF. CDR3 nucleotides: TGTGCCAGCAGCTTAGACACGATATATAGCAATCAGCCCCAGCATTTT.

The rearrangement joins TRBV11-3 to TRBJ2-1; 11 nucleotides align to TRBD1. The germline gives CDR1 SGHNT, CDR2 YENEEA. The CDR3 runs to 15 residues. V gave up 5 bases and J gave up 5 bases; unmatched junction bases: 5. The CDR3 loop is CASSLWTGGHNEQFF. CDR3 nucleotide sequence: TGTGCCAGCAGCCTGTGGACAGGGGGCCACAATGAGCAGTTCTTC.

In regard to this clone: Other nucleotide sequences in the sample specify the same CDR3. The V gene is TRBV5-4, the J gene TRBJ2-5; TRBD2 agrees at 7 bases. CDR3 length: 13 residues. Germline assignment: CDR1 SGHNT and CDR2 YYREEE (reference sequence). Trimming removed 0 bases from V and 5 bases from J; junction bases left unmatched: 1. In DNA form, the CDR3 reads TGTGCCAGCAGCTTGGTGGGGGGGGAGACCCAGTACTTC. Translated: CASSLVGGETQYF.

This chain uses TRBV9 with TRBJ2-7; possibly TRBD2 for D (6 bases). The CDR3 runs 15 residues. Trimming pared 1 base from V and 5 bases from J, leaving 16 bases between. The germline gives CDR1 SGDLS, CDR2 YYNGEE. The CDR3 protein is CASSVKGLRADEQYF. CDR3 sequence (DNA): TGTGCCAGCAGCGTAAAGGGACTGCGAGCCGACGAGCAGTACTTC.

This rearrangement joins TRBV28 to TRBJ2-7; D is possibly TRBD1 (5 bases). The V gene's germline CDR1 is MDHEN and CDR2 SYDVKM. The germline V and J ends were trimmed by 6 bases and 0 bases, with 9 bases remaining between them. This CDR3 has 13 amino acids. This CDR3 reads CASRNTGSYEQYF. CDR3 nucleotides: TGTGCCAGCAGAAATACAGGCTCCTACGAGCAGTACTTC. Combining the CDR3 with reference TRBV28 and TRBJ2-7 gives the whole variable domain DVKVTQSSRYLVKRTGEKVFLECVQDMDHENMFWYRQDPGLGLRLIYFSYDVKMKEKGDIPEGYSVSREKKERFSLILESASTNQTSMYLCASRNTGSYEQYFGPGTRLTVT.

The CDR3 here is CASSQDTAYGYTF. The CDR3 DNA sequence: TGTGCCAGCAGCCAAGATACGGCCTATGGCTACACCTTC. This chain uses TRBV3-1 (or the pseudogene TRBV3-2) with TRBJ1-2; D uncertain. Germline V gives CDR1 LGHDT, CDR2 YNNKEL (reference sequence). V was trimmed by 0 bases and J by 4 bases, leaving 6 bases between them. This CDR3 has 13 amino acids.

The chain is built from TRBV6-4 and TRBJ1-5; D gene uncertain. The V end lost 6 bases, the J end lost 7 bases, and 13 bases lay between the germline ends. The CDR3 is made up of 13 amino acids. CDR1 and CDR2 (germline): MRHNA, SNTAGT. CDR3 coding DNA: TGTGCCAGCAGCCGGGCCGACGGGCAGCCCCAGCATTTT. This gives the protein CASSRADGQPQHF.

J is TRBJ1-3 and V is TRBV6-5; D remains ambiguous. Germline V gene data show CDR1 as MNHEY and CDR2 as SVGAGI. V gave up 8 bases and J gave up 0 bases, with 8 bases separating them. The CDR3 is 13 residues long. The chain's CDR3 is CASGEISGNTIYF. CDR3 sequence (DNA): TGTGCCAGCGGGGAGATCTCTGGAAACACCATATATTTT.

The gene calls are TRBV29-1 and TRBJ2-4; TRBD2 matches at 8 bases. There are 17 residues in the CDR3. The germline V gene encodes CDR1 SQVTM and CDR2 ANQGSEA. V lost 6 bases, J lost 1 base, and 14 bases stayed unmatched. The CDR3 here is CSVSGGQRDWAKNIQYF. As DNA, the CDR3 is TGCAGCGTGTCGGGGGGGCAGCGGGATTGGGCCAAAAACATTCAGTACTTC.

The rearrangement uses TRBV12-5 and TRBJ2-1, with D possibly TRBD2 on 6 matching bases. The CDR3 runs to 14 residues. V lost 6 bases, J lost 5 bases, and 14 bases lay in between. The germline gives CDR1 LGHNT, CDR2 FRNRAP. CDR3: CASGIRGRNNEQFF. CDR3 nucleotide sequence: TGTGCTAGTGGCATCCGGGGGAGAAACAATGAGCAGTTCTTC.

The CDR3 DNA follows: TGTGCCAGCAGTTTAGGCACTAGCGGGACCCCCTACGAGCAGTACTTC. It specifies CASSLGTSGTPYEQYF. The chain has TRBV27 and TRBJ2-7, with 10 bases identical to TRBD2. Trimming cost V 2 bases and J 2 bases; bases outside gene matches: 6. From germline, CDR1 is MNHEY and CDR2 SMNVEV (reference sequence). The CDR3 contains 16 residues.

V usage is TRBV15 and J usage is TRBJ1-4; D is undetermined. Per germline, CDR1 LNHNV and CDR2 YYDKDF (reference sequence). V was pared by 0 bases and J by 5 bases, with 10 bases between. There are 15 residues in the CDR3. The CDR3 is CATSRDSHQNEKLFF. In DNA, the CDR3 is TGTGCCACCAGCAGAGACTCCCACCAAAATGAAAAACTGTTTTTT.

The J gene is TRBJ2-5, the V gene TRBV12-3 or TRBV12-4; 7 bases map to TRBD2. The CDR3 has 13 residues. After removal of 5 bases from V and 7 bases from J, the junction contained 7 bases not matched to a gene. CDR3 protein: CASSATSEATQYF. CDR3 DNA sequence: TGTGCCAGCAGTGCAACTAGCGAAGCGACCCAGTACTTC.

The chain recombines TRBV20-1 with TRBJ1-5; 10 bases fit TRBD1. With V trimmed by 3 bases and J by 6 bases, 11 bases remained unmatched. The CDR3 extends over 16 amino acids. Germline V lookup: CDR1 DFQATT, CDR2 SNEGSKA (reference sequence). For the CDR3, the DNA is TGCAGTGCTAGTAGGACAGGGGGTGTACATGGTCAGCCCCAGCATTTT. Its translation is CSASRTGGVHGQPQHF.

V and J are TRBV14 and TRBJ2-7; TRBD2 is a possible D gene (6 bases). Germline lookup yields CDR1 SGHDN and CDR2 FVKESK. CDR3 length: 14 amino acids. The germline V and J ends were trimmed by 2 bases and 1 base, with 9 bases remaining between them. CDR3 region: CASSQLGGSYEQYF. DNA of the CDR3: TGTGCCAGCAGCCAACTAGGAGGGTCCTACGAGCAGTACTTC.

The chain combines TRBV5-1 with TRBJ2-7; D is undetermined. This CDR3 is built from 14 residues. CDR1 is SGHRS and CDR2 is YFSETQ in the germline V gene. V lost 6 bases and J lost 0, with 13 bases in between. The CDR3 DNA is TGCGCCAGCACCCGGGCGCCTCCCTCCTACGAGCAGTACTTC. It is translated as CASTRAPPSYEQYF.